This TCR beta chain was found in a study of shared clonotypes between healthy human individuals. Overall study findings and caveats: Owing to a small donor count, the genetic and exposure-history diversity represented was limited. Among four donors, approximately 5% of naive CD4 clonotypes were found in common. Clonotype sharing among donors likely depends on sequencing depth.

Some clones are missing from TCRdb's copy, which holds only in-frame ones; the method was immunoSEQ multiplex PCR. The data contain 150,000 to 200,000 clones, approximately 92% of them singletons. Partitioning of CD4+ cells yielded a CD45RA+ naive subset and a CD45RA-negative memory subset. The CDR3 spans 13 residues. Per the germline V gene, CDR1 is KGHSH and CDR2 is LQKENI. Losses at the gene ends were 6 bases for V and 6 bases for J; bases not matched to a gene: 8. Concerning this clone: Antigen specificity is unknown.

Sequenced input: naive CD4+ T cells sorted from blood. Subset indicated: CD45RA+ positively selected. The receptor comes from a woman in her 30s in good health. This chain uses TRBV18 with TRBJ2-7, with TRBD1 matching 7 bases. DNA for the CDR3: TGTGCCAGCTCCCCCGGGACAGAACGCGAGCAGTACTTC. It codes for CASSPGTEREQYF.